This T cell receptor beta chain was sequenced for a study of cytomegalovirus exposure and HLA in healthy donors. PCR involved 60 Vbeta and 13 Jbeta primers. Assay used: immunoSEQ multiplex PCR; TCRdb lists only in-frame clones, some missing. Of 65,000 to 70,000 clones listed, roughly 79% are singletons. V was shortened by 5 bases and J by 7 bases, with 12 bases between the two germline ends. CDR3 length: 13 residues. Germline V gives CDR1 LNHNV, CDR2 YYDKDF (reference sequence). The sample was PBMCs. The receptor's source is a man between 45 and 60 years old in good health and CMV-seronegative. The chain is built from TRBV15 and TRBJ2-1; D perhaps matches TRBD2 (6 bases). The CDR3: CATSRGLGNEQFF. In DNA, the CDR3 is TGTGCCACCAGCCGGGGGTTGGGGAATGAGCAGTTCTTC.